A single sample is the source of the 20 T cell receptor beta chains below, sequenced in a study of post-analysis software for immune sequencing data. Study observations and caveats: The study found TRBV5-6, TRBV5-1 and TRBV20-1 among 4 or 5 TRBV segments more frequent in patients than controls.

Prepared TCR beta cDNA libraries contained unique molecular identifiers. From the PCR reads, TCRdb called clonotypes with MiXCR, one entry per CDR3 protein. Seen here are approximately 730,000 distinct CDR3 sequences, 40% to 55% observed once, and the top ten hold 4.9%. These receptors have no known antigen. The sample taken for sequencing was blood. These receptor sequences come from a girl between 10 and 17 years old with multiple sclerosis.

The chain uses TRBV29-1 and TRBJ2-1, with D uncertain. Germline-derived CDR1 and CDR2 are SQVTM and ANQGSEA. The CDR3 runs to 11 residues. V was shortened by 5 bases and J by 6 bases, with 8 bases between the two germline ends. The CDR3 DNA reads TGCAGCGTTTTTATTTCCAATGAGCAGTTCTTC. It encodes CSVFISNEQFF.

The V gene is TRBV20-1, the J gene TRBJ2-7, with D perhaps being TRBD1 or TRBD2 (5 bases each). The J call may not be correct, given that the DNA end is closer to TRBJ2-5. Germline lookup yields CDR1 DFQATT and CDR2 SNEGSKA (reference sequence). This CDR3 has 15 amino acids. The chain's CDR3 is CSARELRDPPVTQYF. DNA for the CDR3: TGCAGTGCTAGAGAGCTACGGGACCCTCCTGTGACCCAGTACTTC.

The chain recombines TRBV7-8 with TRBJ2-7, with 10 nucleotides matching TRBD1. The CDR3 sequence is 15 residues long. J gave up 3 bases and V 6 bases, and 8 bases lay outside the gene matches. Germline-derived CDR1 and CDR2 are SGHVS and FQNEAQ. In DNA form, the CDR3 reads TGTGCCAGCAGTCAAAGACGGGACAGGGGCTACGAGCAGTACTTC. It codes for CASSQRRDRGYEQYF.

The rearrangement joins TRBV15 to TRBJ2-5, with a weak D call TRBD2 (5 bases). The CDR3 spans 16 residues. Germline V lookup: CDR1 LNHNV, CDR2 YYDKDF (reference sequence). The V gene lost 0 bases and the J gene lost 5 bases, with 16 bases spanning the gap. CDR3: CATSRDGGRLGETQYF. The CDR3 DNA reads as TGTGCCACCAGCAGAGATGGAGGCCGGCTCGGGGAGACCCAGTACTTC.

V and J are TRBV7-2 and TRBJ1-4; D uncertain. Germline-derived CDR1 and CDR2 are SGHTA and FQGNSA. The CDR3 covers 14 residues. Trimming took off 6 bases at V and 6 bases at J, with 14 bases between the two ends. In nucleotides, the CDR3 is TGTGCCAGCAGTGCCGAGTGGGCCGATGAAAAACTGTTTTTT. Its translation is CASSAEWADEKLFF.

The chain has TRBV5-6 and TRBJ1-2; D unclear. Trimming removed 4 bases at V and 4 bases at J, with 17 bases between. Germline CDR1 is SGHDT and CDR2 is YYEEEE. CDR3 length: 15 residues. CDR3 protein: CASSPWGDPSYGYTF. The CDR3 region has the DNA TGTGCCAGCAGCCCCTGGGGAGACCCTTCCTATGGCTACACCTTC.

The chain carries TRBV6-1 and TRBJ2-1; TRBD1 aligns across 7 bases. With V trimmed by 2 bases and J by 13 bases, 11 bases remained unmatched. Germline values: CDR1 MNHNS, CDR2 SASEGT. The CDR3 covers 14 residues. CDR3 DNA sequence: TGTGCCAGCAGTGAATGGGACAGCCAAGAGACCCAGTTCTTC. Translation gives CASSEWDSQETQFF.

J is TRBJ2-7 and V is TRBV20-1; TRBD1 is a possible D gene (6 bases). The V end lost 4 bases, the J end lost 6 bases, and 7 bases lay between the germline ends. This CDR3 has 10 amino acids. The germline gives CDR1 DFQATT, CDR2 SNEGSKA (reference sequence). The DNA of the CDR3 is TGCAGTGCTATAGGGGGCGAGCAGTACTTC. As protein: CSAIGGEQYF.

This clonotype was seen a few times. This rearrangement joins TRBV7-3 to TRBJ2-4; 8 nucleotides agree with TRBD1. Trimming cost V 5 bases and J 1 base; bases outside gene matches: 7. CDR1 SGHTA and CDR2 FQGTGA come from the germline V gene. The CDR3 runs to 16 residues. In DNA, the CDR3 is TGTGCCAGCAGCGCGGACAGGGTTCCGGCCAAAAACATTCAGTACTTC. The encoded protein is CASSADRVPAKNIQYF.

The chain joins TRBV29-1 to TRBJ2-1; D may be TRBD1 (6 bases). V gave up 5 bases and J gave up 8 bases, with 16 bases separating them. The CDR3 contains 13 residues. Germline assignment: CDR1 SQVTM and CDR2 ANQGSEA. The CDR3 is CSVRPQGSDEQFF. The CDR3 bases are TGCAGCGTTCGTCCGCAGGGGTCCGATGAGCAGTTCTTC.

The rearrangement links TRBV6-2 or TRBV6-3 to TRBJ2-7, with 7 bases matching TRBD1. The CDR3 extends over 16 amino acids. Trimming removed 2 bases from V and 7 bases from J; junction bases left unmatched: 14. From germline, CDR1 is MNHEY and CDR2 SVGEGT. CDR3 sequence reads: CASSYNPLDRAGEQYF. The CDR3 DNA follows: TGTGCCAGCAGTTACAACCCTCTTGACAGGGCTGGAGAGCAGTACTTC.

The CDR3 DNA reads TGTGCCAGCAGCTTAGCGAAGGGATCGAATGAAAAACTGTTTTTT. It specifies CASSLAKGSNEKLFF. The J gene is TRBJ1-4, the V gene TRBV7-9; D gene unclear. This CDR3 has 15 amino acids. Germline CDR1 SEHNR, CDR2 FQNEAQ (reference sequence). The germline V and J ends were trimmed by 0 bases and 5 bases, with 10 bases remaining between them. Full variable domain (remainder filled in from reference TRBV7-9 and TRBJ1-4): DTGVSQNPRHKITKRGQNVTFRCDPISEHNRLYWYRQTLGQGPEFLTYFQNEAQLEKSRLLSDRFSAERPKGSFSTLEIQRTEQGDSAMYLCASSLAKGSNEKLFFGSGTQLSVL.

The chain combines TRBV4-3 with TRBJ2-1; TRBD2 matches at 9 bases. Trimming cost V 4 bases and J 4 bases; bases outside gene matches: 14. Germline CDR1 is LGHNA and CDR2 is YSLEER. This CDR3 is built from 18 residues. The CDR3 loop reads CASSLAVHLAGQYNEQFF. The CDR3 coding sequence is TGCGCCAGCAGCCTGGCAGTCCACCTAGCGGGACAATACAATGAGCAGTTCTTC.

The V gene is TRBV12-3 or TRBV12-4, the J gene TRBJ2-3; the D gene is possibly TRBD2 (6 bases). The V end was cut by 6 bases, the J end by 10 bases, with 14 bases between. CDR3 length: 12 amino acids. The CDR3 spells CASRPGVDAQYF. In DNA, the CDR3 is TGTGCCAGCAGGCCGGGAGTCGATGCGCAGTATTTT.

Note on this clonotype: One end of the junction varies from germline; a read error may be responsible. The chain has TRBV20-1 and TRBJ2-3, with a possible D match to TRBD1 (6 bases). CDR1 is DFQATT and CDR2 is SNEGSKA in the germline V gene (reference sequence). CDR3 size: 14 residues. In DNA, the CDR3 is TGCAGTGCGAGAGGATGGACAGAGACAGATACGCAGTATTTT. Its protein product is CSARGWTETDTQYF.

This clonotype was counted a single time. The CDR3 protein is CASSDSTEGEQFF. The CDR3 DNA is TGTGCCAGCAGTGACTCGACAGAGGGTGAGCAGTTCTTC. The chain recombines TRBV6-4 with TRBJ2-1; D tentatively fits TRBD1 or TRBD2 (5 bases each). This CDR3 comprises 13 residues. V lost 0 bases and J 9 bases, leaving 9 bases between the germline ends. The germline CDR1 and CDR2 sequences are MRHNA and SNTAGT.

This rearrangement joins TRBV11-3 to TRBJ2-1, with 7 bases matching TRBD2. The junction had 4 bases not matched to a gene; V was cut back by 1 base and J by 7 bases. The CDR3 consists of 14 residues. Germline lookup yields CDR1 SGHNT and CDR2 YENEEA. The CDR3 nucleotides are TGTGCCAGCAGCTTAGCCCGGACTAGTAATGAGCAGTTCTTC. This sequence encodes CASSLARTSNEQFF.

This clonotype was seen more than once but under ten times. The chain recombines TRBV5-1 with TRBJ2-3; a weak D match, TRBD1 (5 bases). With 1 base removed from V and 7 bases from J, the gap between germline ends came to 19 bases. The CDR3 loop spans 16 amino acids. Germline CDR1 is SGHRS and CDR2 is YFSETQ. The CDR3, as DNA: TGCGCCAGCAGCTTGATAGGGAACAGGATTCTAAATACGCAGTATTTT. It specifies CASSLIGNRILNTQYF.

This clonotype was found once. The rearrangement joins TRBV6-5 to TRBJ1-6; no definite D call. CDR3 length: 12 amino acids. Trimming stripped 4 bases from V and 6 bases from J, with 4 bases between. Looked up from germline, CDR1 is MNHEY and CDR2 is SVGAGI. The CDR3 region is CASSWSNSPLHF. CDR3 nucleotide sequence: TGTGCCAGCAGTTGGAGTAATTCACCCCTCCACTTT.

V gene TRBV29-1 combines with J gene TRBJ2-1; 13 bases are shared with TRBD2. V shed 0 bases and J 0 bases; nucleotides not matched to a gene: 5. The CDR3 loop spans 18 amino acids. Germline values: CDR1 SQVTM, CDR2 ANQGSEA. The CDR3 loop reads CSVEDPGLAGHSYNEQFF. As DNA, the CDR3 is TGCAGCGTTGAAGACCCGGGACTAGCGGGGCACTCCTACAATGAGCAGTTCTTC.